Each of the 2 T cell receptor beta chains below was sequenced from the same sample in a study of blood T cell repertoires in COVID-19. The method was immunoSEQ multiplex PCR; TCRdb's version includes in-frame clones alone and lacks a portion of them. The sample records some 96,000 clones, around 90% being singletons. The sample comprised peripheral blood. The receptors stem from a human donor in a cohort sampled during active COVID-19.

The CDR3 is CASGGDRGPYNEQFF. The CDR3 DNA sequence: TGCGCCAGCGGTGGTGACAGGGGGCCCTACAATGAGCAGTTCTTC. V gene TRBV23-1 combines with J gene TRBJ2-1, with 10 bases fitting TRBD1. TRBV23-1 is placed among ORFs of uncertain function. This CDR3 has 15 residues. V shed 8 bases, J shed 2 bases, and the junction held 6 bases outside the gene matches.

Ten or more counts support this clone. The identical CDR3 is also encoded by other nucleotide sequences in the sample. V gene TRBV6-5 combines with J gene TRBJ1-2, with 11 bases fitting TRBD1. CDR3 size: 16 residues. CDR1 MNHEY and CDR2 SVGAGI come from the germline V gene. The junction had 2 bases not matched to a gene; V was cut back by 0 bases and J by 2 bases. The chain's CDR3 is CASSYSRTGGNYGYTF. CDR3 coding DNA: TGTGCCAGCAGTTACTCCCGGACAGGGGGCAACTATGGCTACACCTTC.